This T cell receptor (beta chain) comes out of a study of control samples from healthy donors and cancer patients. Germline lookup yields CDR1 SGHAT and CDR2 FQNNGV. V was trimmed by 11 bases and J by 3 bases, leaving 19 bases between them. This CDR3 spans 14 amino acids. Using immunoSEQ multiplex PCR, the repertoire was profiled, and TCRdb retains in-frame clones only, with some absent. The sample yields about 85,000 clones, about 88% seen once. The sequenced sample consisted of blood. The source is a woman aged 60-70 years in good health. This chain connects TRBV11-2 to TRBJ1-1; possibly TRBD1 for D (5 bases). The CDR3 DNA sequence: TGTGCCTCGGTCCGGGGGTGGTGGGACACTGAAGCTTTCTTT. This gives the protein CASVRGWWDTEAFF.